The 2 T cell receptor beta chains listed next were all sequenced from one sample in a study of cytomegalovirus exposure and HLA in healthy donors. Primers included in the PCR were 60 Vbeta and 13 Jbeta primers. The data were produced by immunoSEQ multiplex PCR, yet TCRdb's version contains in-frame clones alone and is incomplete. The repertoire holds 100,000 to 150,000 clones, with about three quarters as singletons. The specimen sequenced was PBMCs. The receptors originated from a woman in her twenties or thirties in good health and CMV-seronegative.

The genes are TRBV6-5 and TRBJ1-6; 8 bases map to TRBD1. The CDR3 totals 15 residues. With V trimmed by 6 bases and J by 8 bases, 9 bases remained unmatched. The germline gives CDR1 MNHEY, CDR2 SVGAGI. CDR3 region: CASSSGGYWDSPLHF. The CDR3 DNA reads as TGTGCCAGCAGCTCAGGGGGCTATTGGGATTCACCCCTCCACTTT.

The chain has TRBV4-2 and TRBJ2-5; D is undetermined. CDR3 length: 16 amino acids. Germline CDR1 and CDR2: LGHNA and YNFKEQ. The V and J ends lost 1 base and 1 base respectively, with 13 bases between them. CDR3 loop: CASSQGGSITQETQYF. The CDR3 DNA reads as TGTGCCAGCAGCCAAGGAGGTTCTATAACCCAAGAGACCCAGTACTTC.